This TCR beta chain was sequenced during a study of OX40 agonist ivuxolimab in advanced cancers. Sequencing was performed with immunoSEQ multiplex PCR; in TCRdb, only in-frame clones are kept and a portion is missing. The sample lists over 35,000 clones; more than 70% were seen once. This CDR3 comprises 16 residues. Germline V gene data show CDR1 as LNHDA and CDR2 as SQIVND (reference sequence). Trimming took 0 bases from V and 4 from J, leaving 13 bases between them. The receptor was derived from an adult with an advanced solid tumor such as melanoma, head and neck, liver or kidney cancer. The sample in question was CD4+ or CD8+ T cells sorted from blood, obtained in a trial of the OX40 agonist ivuxolimab. V is TRBV19 and J is TRBJ1-5; tentatively, D is TRBD1 (5 bases). The CDR3 spells CASSIEWGSQNQPQHF. CDR3 nucleotides: TGTGCCAGTAGTATAGAGTGGGGCAGCCAAAATCAGCCCCAGCATTTT.